The next 5 T cell receptor beta chains were all read from a single sample in a study of tissue T cells after allogeneic stem cell transplantation. The assay was immunoSEQ multiplex PCR, and TCRdb's table has in-frame clones only and misses some. The sample consists of about 16,000 clones, roughly 72% of them appearing once. The specimen sequenced was spleen. These receptors were taken from a female BALB/c mouse in good health. MHC haplotype of the strain: H2-d.

Only a few counts were recorded for this clone. Gene and germline names: mouse. The read stops 1 residue short of the end of the CDR3; the missing end is completed from the germline J gene. This sample also contains other DNA sequences that code for the same CDR3. The chain carries TRBV5 and TRBJ2-7, with 10 bases that match TRBD1. The CDR3 has 14 residues. Germline CDR1 is LGHNA and CDR2 is YNLKQL (reference sequence). V lost 1 base and J lost 3; bases outside the gene matches: 0. The CDR3 here is CASSQGTGGYEQYF. CDR3 DNA, as far as it was read: TGTGCCAGCAGCCAAGGGACAGGGGGCTATGAACAGTAC.

Comments on this clone: These gene names are mouse names. The DNA ends 1 residue before the CDR3 does, and the rest of the CDR3 is filled in from the germline J gene. The rearrangement uses TRBV13-1 and TRBJ1-1; D perhaps matches TRBD1 (6 bases). The CDR3 is made up of 14 amino acids. V shed 3 bases and J shed 2 bases, with 11 bases lying between them. The germline gives CDR1 NSHNY, CDR2 SYGAGN. The CDR3 spells CASSGGHPNTEVFF. Incomplete CDR3 DNA: TGTGCCAGCAGTGGGGGACACCCCAACACAGAAGTCTTC.

Worth noting for this clone: The listed genes are named as in mouse. Read data end 1 residue before the CDR3 end; the end is taken from the germline J gene. The chain employs TRBV1 and TRBJ1-1; D remains ambiguous. V lost 1 base, J lost 0 bases, and 9 bases lay in between. Germline V gene lookup returns CDR1 NSQYPW and CDR2 LRSPGD (reference sequence). The CDR3 sequence is 15 residues long. CDR3 protein: CTCSAAPGANTEVFF. Incomplete CDR3 DNA: TGCACCTGCAGTGCAGCCCCAGGAGCAAACACAGAAGTCTTC.

Points on this clone: These gene names are mouse names. The DNA ends 1 residue before the CDR3 does, and the rest of the CDR3 is filled in from the germline J gene. The rearrangement joins TRBV14 to TRBJ2-3; TRBD2 agrees at 11 bases. Germline V gene data show CDR1 as SGHDT and CDR2 as FRDEAV. The V gene end was trimmed by 2 bases and the J gene end by 1 base; junction bases not matched to a gene: 6. The CDR3 runs to 17 residues. CDR3 amino acids: CASSLNWGGAGAETLYF. Incomplete CDR3 DNA: TGTGCCAGCAGTTTAAACTGGGGGGGCGCGGGTGCAGAAACGCTGTAT. Drawing the rest from reference TRBV14 and TRBJ2-3, the complete variable domain is EAGVTQSPRYAVLQEGQAVSFWCDPISGHDTLYWYQQPRDQGPQLLVYFRDEAVIDNSQLPSDRFSAVRPKGTNSTLKIQSAKQGDTATYLCASSLNWGGAGAETLYFGSGTRLTVL.

For this clone: The gene symbols are mouse symbols. The read falls 1 residue short of the CDR3 end, and the missing part is taken from the germline J gene. The chain couples TRBV31 to TRBJ1-3, with D unclear. This CDR3 comprises 14 residues. V gave up 0 bases and J gave up 0 bases, with 6 bases separating them. Germline values: CDR1 GKSSPN, CDR2 SITVG. The part of the CDR3 DNA that was read is TGTGCCTGGAGTCTGGGGAATTCTGGAAATACGCTCTAT. Its protein product is CAWSLGNSGNTLY. The entire CDR3 reads CAWSLGNSGNTLYF.